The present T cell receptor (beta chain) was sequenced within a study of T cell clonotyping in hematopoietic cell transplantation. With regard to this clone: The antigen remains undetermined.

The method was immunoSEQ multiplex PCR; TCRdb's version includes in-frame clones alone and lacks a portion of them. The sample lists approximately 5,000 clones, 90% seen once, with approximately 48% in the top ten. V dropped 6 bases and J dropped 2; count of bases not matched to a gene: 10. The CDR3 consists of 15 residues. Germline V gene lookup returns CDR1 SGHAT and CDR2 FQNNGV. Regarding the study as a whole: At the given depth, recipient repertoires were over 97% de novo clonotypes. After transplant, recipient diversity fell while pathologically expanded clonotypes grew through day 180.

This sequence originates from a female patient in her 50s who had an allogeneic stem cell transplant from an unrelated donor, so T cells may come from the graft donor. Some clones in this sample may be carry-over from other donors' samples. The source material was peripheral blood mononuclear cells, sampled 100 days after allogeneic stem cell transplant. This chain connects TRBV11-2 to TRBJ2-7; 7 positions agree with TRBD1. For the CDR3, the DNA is TGTGCCAGCAGACCCGCTGGACAGGCTACCTACGAGCAGTACTTC. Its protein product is CASRPAGQATYEQYF.